This TCR beta chain stems from a study of blood T cells in healthy people across ages. Study as a whole: Using template switching, researchers captured about one barcoded beta molecule for each two T cells.

This clonotype has only a few counts. A second 7 to 11 cycle PCR used barcoded and J-beta primers. TCRdb used MiXCR to reprocess the 5' RACE reads, holding one entry per CDR3 protein. The sample has some 1.4 million distinct CDR3 sequences; approximately 40% are singletons. The CDR3 loop spans 13 amino acids. V was cut by 5 bases and J by 8 bases, with 15 bases left in between. The chain is built from TRBV12-3 or TRBV12-4 and TRBJ1-2, with unresolved D. This clonotype was sampled from a young woman in good health. Source material: blood. CDR3 sequence reads: CASSLQAIPGYTF. The CDR3 DNA is TGTGCCAGCAGTCTTCAGGCGATTCCGGGCTACACCTTC.